This TCR beta chain is drawn from a study of identical twins. V shed 1 base and J shed 8 bases, with 15 bases lying between them. The CDR3 contains 14 residues. One entry per CDR3 protein, called by TCRdb with MiXCR from the 5' RACE reads. Among 700,000 or so distinct CDR3 sequences listed, about 20% were seen once. This clonotype has only a few counts. The sample also formed part of further work on T cells expressing NK-cell markers.

Specimen: PBMCs. This TCR came from a woman aged 18 to 35 in good health. The chain is built from TRBV12-3 or TRBV12-4 and TRBJ2-7; D is possibly TRBD2 (6 bases). The CDR3 here is CASSLELAYDKQYF. The CDR3 DNA reads as TGTGCCAGCAGTTTAGAACTAGCCTACGATAAGCAGTACTTC.